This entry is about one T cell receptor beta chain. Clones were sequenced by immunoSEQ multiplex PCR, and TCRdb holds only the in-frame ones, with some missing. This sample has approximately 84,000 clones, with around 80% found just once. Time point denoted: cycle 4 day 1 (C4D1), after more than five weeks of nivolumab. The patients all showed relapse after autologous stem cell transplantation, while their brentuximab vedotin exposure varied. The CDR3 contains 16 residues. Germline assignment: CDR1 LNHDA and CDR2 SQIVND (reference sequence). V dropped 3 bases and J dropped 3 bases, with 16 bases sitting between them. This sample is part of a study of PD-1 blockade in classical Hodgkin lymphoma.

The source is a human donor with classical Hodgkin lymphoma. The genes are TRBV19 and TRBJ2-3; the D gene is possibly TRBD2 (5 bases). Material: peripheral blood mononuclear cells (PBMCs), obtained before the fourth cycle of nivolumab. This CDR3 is CASSMAGPSLTDTQYF. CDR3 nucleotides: TGTGCCAGTAGTATGGCGGGCCCGTCGCTAACAGATACGCAGTATTTT.